Listed below are T cell receptor beta chains from one sample, sequenced in a study of T cell responses to AZD1222 COVID-19 vaccine. The method was immunoSEQ multiplex PCR; TCRdb's version includes in-frame clones alone and lacks a portion of them. The sample yields around 150,000 clones, 75% to 95% seen once. This material consisted of peripheral blood, taken 28 days after the second AZD1222 dose. These receptors all stem from an adult who received the AZD1222 COVID-19 vaccine. Both conserved end residues are part of each CDR3. The D gene is left open where the match is weak. Rows give clone size only sometimes, using once, few, many, or a class for an expanded clone.

v_gene: TRBV6-1; j_gene: TRBJ2-3; abundance: NA; d_gene: TRBD2; CDR3nt: TGTGCCAGCAGTGGAGGGGTAGGCGGGAGGGCCTCTTATACGCAGTATTTT; CDR3aa: CASSGGVGGRASYTQYF
v_gene: TRBV30; j_gene: TRBJ2-7; abundance: NA; d_gene: NA; CDR3nt: TGTGCCTGGAGCGATGTTGGGGTGAGGGAGCAGTACTTC; CDR3aa: CAWSDVGVREQYF
v_gene: TRBV3-1/TRBV3-2; j_gene: TRBJ2-2; abundance: NA; d_gene: TRBD2; CDR3nt: TGTGCCAGCAGCCAAGCAGGGACTAGCTCGGTCGGGGAGCTGTTTTTT; CDR3aa: CASSQAGTSSVGELFF
v_gene: TRBV5-1; j_gene: TRBJ2-7; abundance: NA; d_gene: NA; CDR3nt: TGCGCCAGCAGCTCTGGCGGGACAGATCCATCCGGCGAGCAGTACTTC; CDR3aa: CASSSGGTDPSGEQYF
v_gene: TRBV20-1; j_gene: TRBJ1-1; abundance: NA; d_gene: NA; CDR3nt: TGCAGTGTACCACAGAACACTGAAGCTTTCTTT; CDR3aa: CSVPQNTEAFF
v_gene: TRBV29-1; j_gene: TRBJ1-3; abundance: NA; d_gene: NA; CDR3nt: TGCAGCGTTGACCTCGGACAGTCTGGAAACACCATATATTTT; CDR3aa: CSVDLGQSGNTIYF
v_gene: TRBV19; j_gene: TRBJ1-3; abundance: NA; d_gene: TRBD1; CDR3nt: TGTGCCAGTAGTAGAAGAACGCCGGGACAGGGTACGGGAAACACCATATATTTT; CDR3aa: CASSRRTPGQGTGNTIYF
v_gene: TRBV7-9; j_gene: TRBJ2-1; abundance: many; d_gene: NA; CDR3nt: TGTGCCAGCAGCCTCATCGATATAGCTGGGACTGAGCAGTTCTTC; CDR3aa: CASSLIDIAGTEQFF
v_gene: TRBV4-1; j_gene: TRBJ2-1; abundance: NA; d_gene: NA; CDR3nt: TGCGCCAGCAGCCTAGGGGGAGGACTAGGTGTCTATGAGCAGTTCTTC; CDR3aa: CASSLGGGLGVYEQFF
v_gene: TRBV7-9; j_gene: TRBJ2-7; abundance: once; d_gene: NA; CDR3nt: TGTGCCAGCAGTAAAACAGGGGGGGCCTACGAGCAGTACTTC; CDR3aa: CASSKTGGAYEQYF
v_gene: TRBV9; j_gene: TRBJ1-1; abundance: NA; d_gene: NA; CDR3nt: TGTGCCAGCAGCACCGGGACACCCCCGAACACTGAAGCTTTCTTT; CDR3aa: CASSTGTPPNTEAFF
v_gene: TRBV19; j_gene: TRBJ2-7; abundance: few; d_gene: NA; CDR3nt: TGTGCCAGTAGTATTAGAAAAACCGCTCTGAACTACGAGCAGTACTTC; CDR3aa: CASSIRKTALNYEQYF
v_gene: TRBV6-5; j_gene: TRBJ1-1; abundance: NA; d_gene: NA; CDR3nt: TGTGCCAGCAGATCCGGCAGGACAAGGAACACTGAAGCTTTCTTT; CDR3aa: CASRSGRTRNTEAFF
v_gene: TRBV7-9; j_gene: TRBJ1-1; abundance: NA; d_gene: NA; CDR3nt: TGTGCCAGCAGCCCCTCGGGGGTCACTGAAGCTTTCTTT; CDR3aa: CASSPSGVTEAFF
v_gene: TRBV7-2; j_gene: TRBJ1-2; abundance: once; d_gene: NA; CDR3nt: TGTGCCAGCAGCCTCCCGAGTAACTATGGCTACACCTTC; CDR3aa: CASSLPSNYGYTF
v_gene: TRBV5-1; j_gene: TRBJ2-1; abundance: NA; d_gene: TRBD2; CDR3nt: TGCGCCAGCACCGGGGGGCTAGCGGGAGACTACAATGAGCAGTTCTTC; CDR3aa: CASTGGLAGDYNEQFF
v_gene: TRBV29-1; j_gene: TRBJ2-2; abundance: NA; d_gene: NA; CDR3nt: TGCAGCGTTGAAGGGGACGGAGTTAGGGCCGGGGAGCTGTTTTTT; CDR3aa: CSVEGDGVRAGELFF
v_gene: TRBV10-3; j_gene: TRBJ2-2; abundance: NA; d_gene: TRBD2; CDR3nt: TGTGCCATCAGTGTACTTAGCGGGGCCCTGAACACCGGGGAGCTGTTTTTT; CDR3aa: CAISVLSGALNTGELFF
v_gene: TRBV11-2; j_gene: TRBJ1-1; abundance: NA; d_gene: NA; CDR3nt: TGTGCCAGCAGCTTTCCGAACACTGAAGCTTTCTTT; CDR3aa: CASSFPNTEAFF
v_gene: TRBV5-1; j_gene: TRBJ2-1; abundance: NA; d_gene: NA; CDR3nt: TGCGCCAGCAGCTTGGCCTCTGTCGGGGGCGAGCAGTTCTTC; CDR3aa: CASSLASVGGEQFF
v_gene: TRBV7-8; j_gene: TRBJ1-3; abundance: NA; d_gene: NA; CDR3nt: TGTGCCAGCACCCGACTTCATAGCTCTGGAAACACCATATATTTT; CDR3aa: CASTRLHSSGNTIYF
v_gene: TRBV7-2; j_gene: TRBJ2-2; abundance: NA; d_gene: NA; CDR3nt: TGTGCCAGCAGCTTAGGACTTAACACCGGGGAGCTGTTTTTT; CDR3aa: CASSLGLNTGELFF
v_gene: TRBV19; j_gene: TRBJ1-1; abundance: few; d_gene: TRBD1; CDR3nt: TGTGCCAGTAGTATAGGACAGGGGGTGGGCCAAGGCACTGAAGCTTTCTTT; CDR3aa: CASSIGQGVGQGTEAFF
v_gene: TRBV6-2/TRBV6-3; j_gene: TRBJ2-1; abundance: NA; d_gene: NA; CDR3nt: TGTGCCAGCAGTTACTCTGGCGAGGGGAAGGGCTCCTACAATGAGCAGTTCTTC; CDR3aa: CASSYSGEGKGSYNEQFF
v_gene: TRBV19; j_gene: TRBJ1-2; abundance: NA; d_gene: NA; CDR3nt: TGTGCCAGCCGGGGGGAAATAGGGGGTAACTATGGCTACACCTTC; CDR3aa: CASRGEIGGNYGYTF
v_gene: TRBV4-2; j_gene: TRBJ2-5; abundance: NA; d_gene: NA; CDR3nt: TGTGCCAGCAGCCAAGATGGGGCAGGGAAAGAGACCCAGTACTTC; CDR3aa: CASSQDGAGKETQYF
v_gene: TRBV7-9; j_gene: TRBJ2-7; abundance: NA; d_gene: TRBD2; CDR3nt: TGTGCCAGCAGCTTAGCGTTTGGGCGGGAGGGTACCTACGAGCAGTACTTC; CDR3aa: CASSLAFGREGTYEQYF
v_gene: TRBV10-3; j_gene: TRBJ1-4; abundance: NA; d_gene: NA; CDR3nt: TGTGCCATCAGGGATCCTAATGAAAAACTGTTTTTT; CDR3aa: CAIRDPNEKLFF
v_gene: TRBV5-1; j_gene: TRBJ2-7; abundance: NA; d_gene: TRBD1; CDR3nt: TGCGCCAGCAGCTTGGGACAGGGTTTGACCTACGAGCAGTACTTC; CDR3aa: CASSLGQGLTYEQYF
v_gene: TRBV7-6; j_gene: TRBJ2-1; abundance: NA; d_gene: NA; CDR3nt: TGTGCCAGCAGCCGCGGGACTCCCCTCCCGGGAGCGATTAATGAGCAGTTCTTC; CDR3aa: CASSRGTPLPGAINEQFF
v_gene: TRBV6-5; j_gene: TRBJ2-1; abundance: NA; d_gene: TRBD1; CDR3nt: TGTGCCAGCAGTCCCCGACAGGGGTTAAACAATGAGCAGTTCTTC; CDR3aa: CASSPRQGLNNEQFF
v_gene: TRBV19; j_gene: TRBJ1-2; abundance: NA; d_gene: NA; CDR3nt: TGTGCCAGTAGTATGGACACCTACTATGGCTACACCTTC; CDR3aa: CASSMDTYYGYTF
v_gene: TRBV7-9; j_gene: TRBJ1-2; abundance: once; d_gene: TRBD1; CDR3nt: TGTGCCAGCAGCTTGGGACAGGTTCTAGGCTACACCTTC; CDR3aa: CASSLGQVLGYTF
v_gene: TRBV20-1; j_gene: TRBJ2-1; abundance: NA; d_gene: NA; CDR3nt: TGCAGTCGCGCAACTAGGAATGAGCAGTTCTTC; CDR3aa: CSRATRNEQFF
v_gene: TRBV18; j_gene: TRBJ2-7; abundance: NA; d_gene: TRBD2; CDR3nt: TGTGCCAGCGCCTGGGAGGGCCCGGGCGAGCAGTACTTC; CDR3aa: CASAWEGPGEQYF
v_gene: TRBV19; j_gene: TRBJ1-1; abundance: NA; d_gene: NA; CDR3nt: TGTGCCAGTAGTACCCGTATGAACACTGAAGCTTTCTTT; CDR3aa: CASSTRMNTEAFF
v_gene: TRBV12-3/TRBV12-4; j_gene: TRBJ1-2; abundance: NA; d_gene: NA; CDR3nt: TGTGCCAGCACCATGACTCTTAACTATGGCTACACCTTC; CDR3aa: CASTMTLNYGYTF
v_gene: TRBV7-9; j_gene: TRBJ2-2; abundance: NA; d_gene: TRBD1; CDR3nt: TGTGCCAGCAGCTTTGACAGGGGGTGGAGCGGGGAGCTGTTTTTT; CDR3aa: CASSFDRGWSGELFF
v_gene: TRBV7-9; j_gene: TRBJ1-4; abundance: NA; d_gene: NA; CDR3nt: TGTGCCAGCAGCCCCTCTTACGGGACAAAACTGTTTTTT; CDR3aa: CASSPSYGTKLFF
v_gene: TRBV6-6; j_gene: TRBJ1-2; abundance: NA; d_gene: NA; CDR3nt: TGTGCCAGCAGTTACTCCGGCAGCCCGAACTATGGCTACACCTTC; CDR3aa: CASSYSGSPNYGYTF
v_gene: TRBV5-1; j_gene: TRBJ2-1; abundance: NA; d_gene: TRBD2; CDR3nt: TGCGCCAGCAGCCGGACTAGCGGGTGGGACAATGAGCAGTTCTTC; CDR3aa: CASSRTSGWDNEQFF
v_gene: TRBV27; j_gene: TRBJ2-3; abundance: few; d_gene: NA; CDR3nt: TGTGCCAGCAGCCCGGGACGGCCTTTAGATACGCAGTATTTT; CDR3aa: CASSPGRPLDTQYF
v_gene: TRBV24-1; j_gene: TRBJ2-1; abundance: NA; d_gene: TRBD1; CDR3nt: TGTGCCACCAGTGATTCGGACAGGGGGCCTAACAATGAGCAGTTCTTC; CDR3aa: CATSDSDRGPNNEQFF
v_gene: TRBV29-1; j_gene: TRBJ2-5; abundance: NA; d_gene: NA; CDR3nt: TGCAGCGTGGCGTTGGTCCAAGAGACCCAGTACTTC; CDR3aa: CSVALVQETQYF
v_gene: TRBV13; j_gene: TRBJ2-3; abundance: NA; d_gene: NA; CDR3nt: TGTGCCAGCAGCATCCTGGACCCGCGGGGCACAGATACGCAGTATTTT; CDR3aa: CASSILDPRGTDTQYF